Listed below are T cell receptor beta chains from one sample, sequenced in a study of OX40 agonist ivuxolimab in advanced cancers. Only in-frame clones appear in the TCRdb table, and some are missing; sequencing was by immunoSEQ multiplex PCR. The repertoire holds about 45,000 clones, with around 82% as singletons. Material: CD4+ or CD8+ T cells sorted from blood, obtained in a trial of the OX40 agonist ivuxolimab. These receptors were taken from an adult with an advanced solid tumor such as melanoma, head and neck, liver or kidney cancer. Each CDR3 is given with its conserved first and last residue. D genes are given only for firm matches. A clone size is listed for some rows: how often the clone was seen (once, few, many), or a class if it is expanded.

TGTGCCAGCAGTTACTCGCCGGACAGATCCTACGAGCAGTACTTC,CASSYSPDRSYEQYF,TRBJ2-7,-,TRBV6-5,-
TGTGCCAGCAGCTTCTTAATAGGCGAAGCTTTCTTT,CASSFLIGEAFF,TRBJ1-1,-,TRBV7-2,-
TGTGCCAGCAGCACCTGGACTAGCGGGGACCAAGAGACCCAGTACTTC,CASSTWTSGDQETQYF,TRBJ2-5,TRBD2,TRBV9,-
TGTGCCAGTAGTACCAGGACTAGCGGAAGCCAAGAGACCCAGTACTTC,CASSTRTSGSQETQYF,TRBJ2-5,TRBD2,TRBV19,-
TGTGCCTGGAGTGTATACAGGATAGCCCCAAATTCACCCCTCCACTTT,CAWSVYRIAPNSPLHF,TRBJ1-6,-,TRBV30,-
TGTGCCAGCAGTGAGGACAGTGGTATGGATTCACCCCTCCACTTT,CASSEDSGMDSPLHF,TRBJ1-6,-,TRBV2,-
TGTGCCGCCTCTTTGACTAGCGGGAGAACCCACGAGCAGTACTTC,CAASLTSGRTHEQYF,TRBJ2-7,TRBD2,TRBV6-6,-
TGTGCCAGCAGCTGGGACCGAAATGAGCAGTTCTTC,CASSWDRNEQFF,TRBJ2-1,-,TRBV5-6,-
TGCGCCAGCAGAATCGGACCGGCCCAATACTATGGCTACACCTTC,CASRIGPAQYYGYTF,TRBJ1-2,-,TRBV5-1,-
TGTGCCAGCAGTTACGCGGCCGGGACAGCTGGAAACACCATATATTTT,CASSYAAGTAGNTIYF,TRBJ1-3,TRBD1,TRBV6-5,-
TGTGCCAGCAGTCGCGGTATTAACTCCTACGAGCAGTACTTC,CASSRGINSYEQYF,TRBJ2-7,-,TRBV6-5,-
TGTGCCAGCAGCCGAAGCACAGATACGCAGTATTTT,CASSRSTDTQYF,TRBJ2-3,-,TRBV7-8,few
TGTGCCAGCAGCTTGGCAGTTCCCGGGGAGCTGTTTTTT,CASSLAVPGELFF,TRBJ2-2,-,TRBV5-6,-
TGTGCCAGCAGTGACGGGGCAGGGGGCTCCTATGGCTACACCTTC,CASSDGAGGSYGYTF,TRBJ1-2,TRBD1,TRBV6-4,-
TGTGCCAGCAGTTTAATGGCCGTTGGGCGGGCCTACAATGAGCAGTTCTTC,CASSLMAVGRAYNEQFF,TRBJ2-1,-,TRBV28,-
TGTGCCAGCAGTACAAGGTCGCTATTAGCGGCCAACGTCCTGACTTTC,CASSTRSLLAANVLTF,TRBJ2-6,-,TRBV27,-
TGTGCCAGCAGTTGGTCGGCCAACACTGAAGCTTTCTTT,CASSWSANTEAFF,TRBJ1-1,-,TRBV28,-
TGTGCCATCAGTAGCGGGCAGCACACCTACGAGCAGTACTTC,CAISSGQHTYEQYF,TRBJ2-7,-,TRBV10-3,-
TGTGCCAGCAGTTTCGGGGGTATAGCTAACTATGGCTACACCTTC,CASSFGGIANYGYTF,TRBJ1-2,-,TRBV28,-
TGCGCCAGCAGCGGAGGACAGGGGGCGGGTGAAAAACTGTTTTTT,CASSGGQGAGEKLFF,TRBJ1-4,TRBD1,TRBV5-1,few
TGCGCCAGCACCCGAAAGGGGAGTTGGACAGATACGCAGTATTTT,CASTRKGSWTDTQYF,TRBJ2-3,-,TRBV23-1,-
TGTGCCAGCAGCCAAGATTTTAGCTTAGCGGGAGAAAACGAGCAGTACTTC,CASSQDFSLAGENEQYF,TRBJ2-7,TRBD2,TRBV14,-
TGCGCCAGCAGCCAAGATCGACAGACCCAGTACTTC,CASSQDRQTQYF,TRBJ2-5,-,TRBV4-1,-
TGTGCCAGCAGCCAACTACAGGGGGGCATCGGAAACACCATATATTTT,CASSQLQGGIGNTIYF,TRBJ1-3,TRBD1,TRBV4-2,-
TGTGCCAGCAGCGTGGGACTAGCGGGCCACGAGCAGTACTTC,CASSVGLAGHEQYF,TRBJ2-7,TRBD2,TRBV7-2,-
TGTGCCAGCGGGAGTCGTGGCTACACCTTC,CASGSRGYTF,TRBJ1-2,-,TRBV28,-
TGTGCCATCAGTGAACAGCAGAACACTGAAGCTTTCTTT,CAISEQQNTEAFF,TRBJ1-1,-,TRBV10-3,once
TGCAGCGTTGAATGGGGTCTAGCGGGGGGGCCTAAGTTCTTC,CSVEWGLAGGPKFF,TRBJ2-1,TRBD2,TRBV29-1,few
TGTGCCAGCAGTGATCCCGACCAGGGAAGGCTAAGAAACACCATATATTTT,CASSDPDQGRLRNTIYF,TRBJ1-3,-,TRBV6-4,-
TGTGCCAGCAGCTACCAGATCCTTCCGAGCTGGTTCTTC,CASSYQILPSWFF,TRBJ2-1,-,TRBV5-8,-